The clone carrying this T cell receptor beta chain was detected only a few times. Its antigen is currently unknown. The data derive from a study of cytomegalovirus exposure and HLA in healthy donors. The PCR used 60 Vbeta and 13 Jbeta primers. Profiled with immunoSEQ multiplex PCR; TCRdb holds only in-frame clones, not every one. The data hold roughly 140,000 clones, with approximately 85% observed a single time. The CDR3 is made up of 15 amino acids. Trimming left V 8 bases short and J 4 bases short, with 18 bases between. Overall study findings and caveats: Several of the most significant clusters appeared, in a later analysis, to be linked to common viral pathogens. TCR beta V- and J-gene trimming, according to a later analysis, was linked to a missense DCLRE1C variant.

The source is a man in his fifties or sixties in good health and CMV-seropositive. The sample was PBMCs. The chain uses TRBV23-1 and TRBJ1-5; D possibly corresponds to TRBD1 (5 bases). TRBV23-1 is marked as an open reading frame, function uncertain. CDR3 loop: CASDRWGGWNQPQHF. The CDR3 DNA follows: TGCGCCAGCGATAGGTGGGGGGGTTGGAATCAGCCCCAGCATTTT.